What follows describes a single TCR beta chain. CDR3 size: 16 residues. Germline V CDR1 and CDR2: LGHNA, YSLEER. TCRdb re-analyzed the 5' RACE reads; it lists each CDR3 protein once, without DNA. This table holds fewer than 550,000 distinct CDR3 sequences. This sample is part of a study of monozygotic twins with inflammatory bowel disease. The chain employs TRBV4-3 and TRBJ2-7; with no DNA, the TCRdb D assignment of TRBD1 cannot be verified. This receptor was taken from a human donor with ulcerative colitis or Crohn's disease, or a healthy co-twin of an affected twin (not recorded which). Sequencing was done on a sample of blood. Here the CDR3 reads CASSQVTQGQNYEQYF.